This TCR beta chain was documented in a study of cytomegalovirus exposure and HLA in healthy donors. In regard to this clone: What it binds is unknown.

Whole-study findings and limits: Later analysis identified a missense DCLRE1C variant that was linked to TCR beta V- and J-gene trimming. An ancestry cluster, one associated with Asian ancestry, reportedly showed fewer N-insertions than the approximately 670-donor mean in a later analysis.

Primers: 60 Vbeta forward and 13 Jbeta reverse. Clones were sequenced by immunoSEQ multiplex PCR, and TCRdb holds only the in-frame ones, with some missing. Here the sample spans approximately 100,000 clones, roughly two thirds being singletons. The germline CDR1 and CDR2 sequences are LNHDA and SQIVND (reference sequence). This CDR3 spans 16 amino acids. V dropped 1 base and J dropped 0 bases, with 11 bases sitting between them. The genes are TRBV19 and TRBJ2-3; a possible D gene is TRBD2 (5 bases). Input material: PBMCs. This clonotype was sampled from a man in his forties or fifties in good health and CMV-seronegative. This CDR3 reads CASSIGASWSTDTQYF. The CDR3 DNA reads TGTGCCAGTAGTATAGGCGCTAGCTGGAGCACAGATACGCAGTATTTT.